Here is one T cell receptor (beta chain) with its context. Its specificity is unknown. The sample belongs to a study of T cell responses to AZD1222 COVID-19 vaccine. Study results and caveats: The donors showed a predominance of white British ancestry and of females, with possible underestimation of clonal diversity. Across spike, vaccine-associated CD4 TCRs were found, dominant at 160-218 and 743-854. No day 14 peak samples; only post-peak repertoires were characterized.

V lost 8 bases and J lost 11, with 12 bases in between. The CDR3 has 11 amino acids. Looked up from germline, CDR1 is SGHDN and CDR2 is FVKESK. Repertoires were generated with immunoSEQ multiplex PCR, while TCRdb's copy carries only in-frame clones and drops some. The sample carries 150,000 to 200,000 clones, around 94% recorded once. The receptor comes from an adult in good health. This chain links TRBV14 with TRBJ1-4; no clear D. This specimen consisted of peripheral blood, obtained on day 0 of AZD1222 vaccination. CDR3 residues: CASRGFGKLFF. The CDR3 DNA sequence: TGTGCCAGCCGTGGTTTCGGGAAACTGTTTTTT.